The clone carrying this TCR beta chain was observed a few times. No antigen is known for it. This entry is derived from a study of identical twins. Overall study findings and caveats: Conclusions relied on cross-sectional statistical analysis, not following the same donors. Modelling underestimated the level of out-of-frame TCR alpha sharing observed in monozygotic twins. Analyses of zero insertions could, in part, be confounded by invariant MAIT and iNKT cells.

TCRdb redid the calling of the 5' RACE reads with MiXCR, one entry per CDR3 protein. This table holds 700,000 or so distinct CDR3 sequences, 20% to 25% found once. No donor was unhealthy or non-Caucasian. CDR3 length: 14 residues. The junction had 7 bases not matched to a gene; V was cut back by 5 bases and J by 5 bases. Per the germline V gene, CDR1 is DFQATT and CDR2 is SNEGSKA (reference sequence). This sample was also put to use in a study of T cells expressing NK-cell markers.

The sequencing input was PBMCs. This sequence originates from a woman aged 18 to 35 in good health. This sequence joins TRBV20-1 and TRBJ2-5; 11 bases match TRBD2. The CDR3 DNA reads TGCAGTGCTGACCCACTAGCGGGGGTCGAGACCCAGTACTTC. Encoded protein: CSADPLAGVETQYF.